This T cell receptor beta chain was recorded in a study of CD8 T cells in Susac syndrome. Study-wide context: Clinical remission applied to under 10 sequenced Susac syndrome patients, and roughly 6 had active disease. Overall study results and limits: Only a relatively small number of individuals were included in the TCR sequencing and HLA analysis.

Notes on this clonotype: Its target is unknown.

V was clipped by 0 bases and J by 0 bases, with 12 bases between them. The CDR3 spans 16 residues. CDR1 and CDR2 from the germline V gene are SGHDT and YYEEEE. An amount of RNA that ranged from about 0.45 to 1 ug was reverse transcribed with random hexamers. By means of immunoSEQ multiplex PCR, TCR beta CDR3 spanning 54 Vbeta and 13 Jbeta underwent amplification. In TCRdb, the immunoSEQ multiplex PCR reads were re-called with MiXCR into one record per CDR3 protein. The sample has 150,000 to 160,000 distinct CDR3 sequences; around 95% are singletons. CD8+ and CD4+ T cells were negatively isolated; TEMRA cells were FACS-enriched.

The receptor comes from a human donor with Susac syndrome. The sample comprised CD4+ T cells from PBMCs. The gene calls are TRBV5-6 and TRBJ2-5, with D tentatively TRBD1 or TRBD2 (5 bases each). The CDR3 sequence is CASSLAGTGNQETQYF. The CDR3 bases are TGTGCCAGCAGCTTGGCCGGGACGGGGAACCAAGAGACCCAGTACTTC.